These 2 T cell receptor beta chains share one sample of origin, sequenced in a study of T cells in women clearing cervical HPV infection (dated by TCRdb to the late 2010s). Library generation was performed with the immunoSEQ multiplex PCR assay. TCRdb stores this immuneACCESS table with in-frame sequences only. Part of the clones is absent; in the studies checked, under half of the shortfall reflects unresolved V genes, and no reason is known for the rest. The sample table includes about 46,000 clones. The ten largest clones represent 35% of the sample. The sequenced material came from blood buffy coat. These receptors were obtained from a woman aged 18-70 years with a cervical HPV16 infection that either progressed to CIN3+ or cleared (not recorded which).

A remark on this clone: The sequence runs out 3 residues before the end of the CDR3; the remainder is reconstructed from the germline J gene. The V gene is TRBV7-9, the J gene TRBJ1-5; D uncertain. V lost 3 bases and J 3 bases, leaving 6 bases between the germline ends. The germline V gene has CDR1 SEHNR and CDR2 FQNEAQ (reference sequence). This CDR3 comprises 13 residues. The CDR3 sequence is CASSFMANQPQHF. Partial CDR3 DNA: TGTGCCAGCAGCTTTATGGCCAATCAGCCC.

With respect to this clone: The read is 3 residues too short to cover the CDR3 end, so that end is filled in from the germline J gene. In the same sample, other DNA sequences code for this CDR3. This sequence joins TRBV7-6 and TRBJ1-3; no reliable D call. The CDR3 contains 16 residues. V was clipped by 5 bases and J by 0 bases, with 14 bases between them. CDR1 is SGHVS and CDR2 is FNYEAQ in the germline V gene. The CDR3 here is CASSEGPGYSGNTIYF. The sequenced CDR3 bases are TGTGCCAGCAGCGAGGGTCCAGGCTACTCTGGAAACACC.